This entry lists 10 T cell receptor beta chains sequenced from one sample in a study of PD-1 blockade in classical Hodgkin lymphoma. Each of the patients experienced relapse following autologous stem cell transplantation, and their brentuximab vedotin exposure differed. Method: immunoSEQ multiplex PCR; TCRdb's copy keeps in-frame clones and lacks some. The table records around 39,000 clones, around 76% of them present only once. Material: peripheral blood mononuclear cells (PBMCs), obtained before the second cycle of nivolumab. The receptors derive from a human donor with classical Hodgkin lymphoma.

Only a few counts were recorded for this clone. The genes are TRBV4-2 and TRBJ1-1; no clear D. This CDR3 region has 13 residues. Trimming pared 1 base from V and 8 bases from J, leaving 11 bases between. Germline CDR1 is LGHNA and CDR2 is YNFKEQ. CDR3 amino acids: CASSQAVRMEAFF. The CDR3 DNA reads TGTGCCAGCAGCCAAGCAGTGAGAATGGAAGCTTTCTTT.

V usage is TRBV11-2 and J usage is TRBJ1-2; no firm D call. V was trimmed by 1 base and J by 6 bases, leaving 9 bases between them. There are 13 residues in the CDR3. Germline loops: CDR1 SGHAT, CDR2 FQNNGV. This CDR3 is CASSLGTGHGYTF. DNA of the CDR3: TGTGCCAGCAGCTTAGGGACCGGTCATGGCTACACCTTC.

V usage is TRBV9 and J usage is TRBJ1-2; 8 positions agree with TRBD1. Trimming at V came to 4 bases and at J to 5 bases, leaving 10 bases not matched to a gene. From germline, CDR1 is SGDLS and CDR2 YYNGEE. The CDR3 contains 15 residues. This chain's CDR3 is CASSKGGQGGYGYTF. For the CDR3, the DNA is TGTGCCAGCAGCAAAGGTGGACAGGGAGGTTATGGCTACACCTTC.

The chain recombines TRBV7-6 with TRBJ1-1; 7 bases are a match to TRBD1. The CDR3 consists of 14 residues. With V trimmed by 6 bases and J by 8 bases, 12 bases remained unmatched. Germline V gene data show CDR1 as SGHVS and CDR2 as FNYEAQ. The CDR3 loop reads CASSELQGGLEAFF. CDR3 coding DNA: TGTGCCAGCAGTGAACTGCAGGGGGGCTTAGAAGCTTTCTTT.

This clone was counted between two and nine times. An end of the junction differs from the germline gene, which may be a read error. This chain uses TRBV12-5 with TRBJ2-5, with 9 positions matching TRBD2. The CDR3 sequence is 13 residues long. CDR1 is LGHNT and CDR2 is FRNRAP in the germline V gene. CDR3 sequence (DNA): TGTGCTAGTGGTTTGGTAGGACGCGGGGGGGTCAACTTC. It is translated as CASGLVGRGGVNF.

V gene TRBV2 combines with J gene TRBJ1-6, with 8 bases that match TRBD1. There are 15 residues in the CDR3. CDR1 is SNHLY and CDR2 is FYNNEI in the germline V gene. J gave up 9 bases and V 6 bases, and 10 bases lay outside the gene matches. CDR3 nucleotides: TGTGCCAGCAGCGCGGACAGGGTTGCTTTTTCACCCCTCCACTTT. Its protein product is CASSADRVAFSPLHF.

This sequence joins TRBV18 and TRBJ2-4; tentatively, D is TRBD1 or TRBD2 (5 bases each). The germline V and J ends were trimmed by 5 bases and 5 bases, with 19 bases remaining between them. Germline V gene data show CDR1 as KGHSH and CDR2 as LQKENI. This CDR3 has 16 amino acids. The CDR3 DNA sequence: TGTGCCAGCTCATCGTTAGGGACCACTTCTCAAAACATTCAGTACTTC. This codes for CASSSLGTTSQNIQYF.

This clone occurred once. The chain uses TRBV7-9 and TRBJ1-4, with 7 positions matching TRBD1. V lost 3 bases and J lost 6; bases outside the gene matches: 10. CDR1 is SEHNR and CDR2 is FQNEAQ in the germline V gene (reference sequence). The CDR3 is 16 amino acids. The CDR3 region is CASSFPRGRRDEKLFF. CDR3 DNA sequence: TGTGCCAGCAGCTTCCCGAGGGGGCGGCGTGATGAAAAACTGTTTTTT.

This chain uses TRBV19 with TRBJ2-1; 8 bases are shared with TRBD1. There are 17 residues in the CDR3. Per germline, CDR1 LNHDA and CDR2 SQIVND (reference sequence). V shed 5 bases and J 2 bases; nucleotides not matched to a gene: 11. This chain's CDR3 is CASSAPGGSTTYNEQFF. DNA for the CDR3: TGTGCCAGTAGTGCACCAGGGGGCTCGACCACCTACAATGAGCAGTTCTTC.

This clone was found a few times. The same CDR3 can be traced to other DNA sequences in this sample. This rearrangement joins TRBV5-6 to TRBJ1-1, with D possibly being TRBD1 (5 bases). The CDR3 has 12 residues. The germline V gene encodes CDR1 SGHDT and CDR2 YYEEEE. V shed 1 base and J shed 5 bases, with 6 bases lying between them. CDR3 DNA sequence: TGTGCCAGCAGCTTGCGGGGGACTGAAGCTTTCTTT. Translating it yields CASSLRGTEAFF.